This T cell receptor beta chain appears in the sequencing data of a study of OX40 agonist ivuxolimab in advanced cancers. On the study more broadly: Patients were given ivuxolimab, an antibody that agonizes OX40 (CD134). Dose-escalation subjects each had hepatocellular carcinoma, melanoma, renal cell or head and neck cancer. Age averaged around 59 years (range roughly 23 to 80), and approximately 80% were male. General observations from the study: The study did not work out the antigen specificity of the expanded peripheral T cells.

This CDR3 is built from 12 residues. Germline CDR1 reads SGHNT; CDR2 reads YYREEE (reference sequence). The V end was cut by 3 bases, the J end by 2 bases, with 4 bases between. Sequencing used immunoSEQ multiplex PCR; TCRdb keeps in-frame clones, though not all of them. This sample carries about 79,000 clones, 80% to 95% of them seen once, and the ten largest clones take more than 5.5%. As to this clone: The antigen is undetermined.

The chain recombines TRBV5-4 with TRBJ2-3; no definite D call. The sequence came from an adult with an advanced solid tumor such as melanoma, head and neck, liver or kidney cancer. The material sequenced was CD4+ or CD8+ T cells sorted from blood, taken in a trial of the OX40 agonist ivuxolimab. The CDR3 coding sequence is TGTGCCAGCAGCTCCTACACAGATACGCAGTATTTT. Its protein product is CASSSYTDTQYF.